This TCR beta chain originates from a study of T cells in Graves' hyperthyroidism and ophthalmopathy. The germline V gene encodes CDR1 GTSNPN and CDR2 SVGIG (reference sequence). The CDR3 spans 12 residues. Trimming took off 1 base at V and 0 bases at J, with 4 bases between the two ends. General observations from the study: Blood also showed most of the thyroid clonotypes that were expanded above 0.001. Stable hyperthyroidism was separated from ophthalmopathy by a model based on 13 V-J features.

The sample holds a few counts of this clonotype. The antigen remains undetermined. RNA transcripts were the template for amplifying TCR beta CDR3 regions. The TCR CDR3 was amplified in a first-round RT-PCR using the HTBI primer set. Via MiXCR, TCRdb re-called the multiplex PCR reads, giving one row per CDR3 protein. Among approximately 380,000 distinct CDR3 sequences listed, over 12% were seen once. Sequences were obtained from blood. The TCR was taken from a man aged 50 to 59 with Graves' ophthalmopathy. V and J are TRBV30 and TRBJ2-7, with no clear D. CDR3 nucleotides: TGTGCCTGGAGTGCAGCCTCCTACGAGCAGTACTTC. As protein: CAWSAASYEQYF.